This T cell receptor (beta chain) was sequenced in a study of blood T cell repertoires in COVID-19. Study-level background: T cells, B-cell-depleted T cells, or PBMCs supplied cDNA or gDNA.

The ends lost 5 bases at V and 7 bases at J; junction bases unmatched: 9. The CDR3 extends over 14 amino acids. Germline V gene sequence: CDR1 MNHEY, CDR2 SVGEGT. Sequencing was performed with immunoSEQ multiplex PCR; in TCRdb, only in-frame clones are kept and a portion is missing. The table lists about 260,000 clones, roughly 86% of them singletons. The chain is built from TRBV6-2 or TRBV6-3 and TRBJ2-5, with 8 bases aligning to TRBD2. The sample was peripheral blood. This TCR was recovered from a man aged 40-49 years who had recovered from COVID-19. CDR3 sequence (DNA): TGTGCCAGCAGTATAAGCGGGGGCCAGGGGACCCAGTACTTC. It yields the protein CASSISGGQGTQYF.